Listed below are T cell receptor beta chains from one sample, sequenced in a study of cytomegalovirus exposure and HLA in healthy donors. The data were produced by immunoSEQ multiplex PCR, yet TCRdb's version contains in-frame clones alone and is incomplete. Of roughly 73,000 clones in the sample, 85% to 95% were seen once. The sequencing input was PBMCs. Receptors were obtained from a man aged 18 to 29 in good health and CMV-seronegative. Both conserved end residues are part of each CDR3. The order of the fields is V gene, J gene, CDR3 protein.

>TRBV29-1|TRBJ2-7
CSVGDSYEQYF
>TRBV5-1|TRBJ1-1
CASSLGGKDTEAFF
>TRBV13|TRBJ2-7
CASSRQGSSYEQYF
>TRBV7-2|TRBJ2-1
CASSLAWGLYNEQFF
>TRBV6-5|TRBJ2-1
CASSYRGGAPYNEQFF
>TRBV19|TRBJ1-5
CASWGTGEGGPQHF
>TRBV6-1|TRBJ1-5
CASSERSNQPQHF
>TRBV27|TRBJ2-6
CASMLSGISGANVLTF
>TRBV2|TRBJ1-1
CATTGRGTEAFF
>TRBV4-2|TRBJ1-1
CASSQDRGAPTEAFF
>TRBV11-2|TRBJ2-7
CASSRGQNYEQYF
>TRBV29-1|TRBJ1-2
CSVDPTGGIHGYTF
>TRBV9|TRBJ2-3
CASSVTSGALPSTDTQYF
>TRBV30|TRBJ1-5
CAWSPGRYQPQHF
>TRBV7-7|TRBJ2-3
CASSLGAGVDPTDTQYF
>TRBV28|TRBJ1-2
CASSLLGGPHGYTF
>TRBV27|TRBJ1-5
CASSLSLYQPQHF
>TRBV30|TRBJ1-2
CAWTPVVRRYGYTF
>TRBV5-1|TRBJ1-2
CASRAGGDYGYTF
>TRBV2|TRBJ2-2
CASRIQGDNTGELFF
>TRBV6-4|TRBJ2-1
CASSDSGGAGGNEQFF
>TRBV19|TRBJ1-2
CASSRWTDWLRLPPGGYTF